Presented here are 13 T cell receptor beta chains from one specimen sequenced in a study of CD8 T cells in ankylosing spondylitis. Their antigens are not known. Each CDR3 protein is one row after TCRdb ran MiXCR on the 5' RACE reads. The sample contains 450,000 or so distinct CDR3 sequences, 25% to 30% of which appear only once. Study results and caveats: A TCR beta motif of about 8 highly homologous variants seemed to mark ankylosing spondylitis blood.

Sequenced input: blood, either unsorted or a sorted T cell fraction (not recorded which). The receptors originated from a male donor with ankylosing spondylitis.

The chain combines TRBV2 with TRBJ1-5; TRBD1 might be the D (5 bases). V gave up 4 bases and J gave up 6 bases, with 13 bases separating them. This CDR3 contains 14 residues. Germline values: CDR1 SNHLY, CDR2 FYNNEI. CDR3 coding DNA: TGTGCCAGCAGTGGAGGCAGGGAAGGTCAGCCCCAGCATTTT. Translation: CASSGGREGQPQHF.

This clonotype was detected only a few times. This chain uses TRBV5-5 with TRBJ1-4; tentative D call: TRBD1 (6 bases). The V end lost 3 bases, the J end lost 0 bases, and 12 bases lay between the germline ends. Germline V lookup: CDR1 SGHKS, CDR2 YYEKEE (reference sequence). The CDR3 contains 16 residues. This chain's CDR3 is CASSSSGASTNEKLFF. Here the CDR3 DNA reads TGTGCCAGCAGCTCCTCAGGGGCCTCAACTAATGAAAAACTGTTTTTT.

This clonotype was seen a handful of times. V gene TRBV29-1 combines with J gene TRBJ2-5; the D gene could be TRBD1 or TRBD2 (5 bases each). This CDR3 comprises 13 residues. CDR1 and CDR2 from the germline V gene are SQVTM and ANQGSEA. The V end was cut by 6 bases, the J end by 4 bases, with 15 bases between. CDR3 nucleotide sequence: TGCAGCGTGGGAATGCGTGGGGGAGAGACCCAGTACTTC. Residues: CSVGMRGGETQYF.

This clonotype appeared a few times. V usage is TRBV12-3 or TRBV12-4 and J usage is TRBJ2-2; possibly TRBD1 for D (6 bases). Trimming removed 10 bases at V and 2 bases at J, with 14 bases between. The CDR3 sequence is 14 residues long. CDR3 bases: TGTGCCACCTTCAGGGGCCTCAACACCGGGGAGCTGTTTTTT. Protein sequence: CATFRGLNTGELFF.

This clonotype was seen only a few times. The V and J genes are TRBV20-1 and TRBJ1-4, with 7 bases aligning to TRBD1. The CDR3 totals 13 residues. The V gene's germline CDR1 is DFQATT and CDR2 SNEGSKA (reference sequence). The ends lost 2 bases at V and 3 bases at J; junction bases unmatched: 0. The CDR3 loop reads CSARQGANEKLFF. The CDR3 DNA is TGCAGTGCTAGACAGGGGGCTAATGAAAAACTGTTTTTT.

This clonotype was recorded a few times. CDR3 loop: CATSAPQGFGTQYF. CDR3 in DNA: TGTGCCACCAGTGCCCCCCAGGGCTTTGGGACCCAGTACTTC. The genes are TRBV24-1 and TRBJ2-5, with D perhaps TRBD1 (5 bases). This CDR3 region has 14 residues. Between the trimmed V and J ends, which lost 5 bases and 7 bases, there was a span of 16 bases. Germline V CDR1 and CDR2: KGHDR, SFDVKD.

The V and J genes are TRBV20-1 and TRBJ1-2; D perhaps matches TRBD1 (5 bases). CDR3 length: 15 amino acids. Germline V lookup: CDR1 DFQATT, CDR2 SNEGSKA (reference sequence). The ends were cut back, 4 bases at V and 0 bases at J, with 15 bases in the middle. CDR3 nucleotides: TGCAGTGCTAAACTAGACAGCTACACTAACTATGGCTACACCTTC. Protein: CSAKLDSYTNYGYTF.

This clonotype was counted between two and nine times. V is TRBV20-1 and J is TRBJ1-5; D is unclear. This CDR3 is 13 amino acids long. The germline gives CDR1 DFQATT, CDR2 SNEGSKA (reference sequence). The V end lost 3 bases, the J end lost 4 bases, and 10 bases lay between the germline ends. CDR3 nucleotides: TGCAGTGCTAGTAAGAGGGCGAATCAGCCCCAGCATTTT. As protein: CSASKRANQPQHF.

This clonotype has only a few counts. The genes are TRBV14 and TRBJ2-1; 13 bases agree with TRBD2. There are 17 residues in the CDR3. The V and J ends lost 3 bases and 3 bases, in that order; junction bases with no gene match: 5. Germline CDR1 SGHDN, CDR2 FVKESK. The CDR3 coding sequence is TGTGCCAGCAGCCACTCCCGGACTAGCGGGAGCTACAATGAGCAGTTCTTC. It codes for CASSHSRTSGSYNEQFF.

Only a few counts were recorded for this clonotype. The chain employs TRBV20-1 and TRBJ2-1; 10 bases map to TRBD2. J was trimmed by 4 bases and V by 4 bases; bases with no gene match: 7. This CDR3 is 15 amino acids long. Germline loops: CDR1 DFQATT, CDR2 SNEGSKA (reference sequence). The DNA of the CDR3 is TGCAGTGCTATCGGGACTAGCGATCTTTACAATGAGCAGTTCTTC. Residues: CSAIGTSDLYNEQFF.

V and J are TRBV5-1 and TRBJ2-3; 15 nucleotides agree with TRBD2. The J segment lost 0 bases and the V segment lost 4 bases, leaving 3 bases of the junction unmatched. The CDR3 contains 17 residues. Germline V gene sequence: CDR1 SGHRS, CDR2 YFSETQ. The CDR3 spells CASSPGTSGGSTDTQYF. In DNA, the CDR3 is TGCGCCAGCAGCCCCGGGACTAGCGGGGGGAGCACAGATACGCAGTATTTT.

There are many counts of this clonotype. The rearrangement joins TRBV12-3 or TRBV12-4 to TRBJ1-4; D remains unclear. The CDR3 is made up of 13 amino acids. The V gene lost 6 bases and the J gene lost 8 bases, with 13 bases spanning the gap. CDR3 DNA: TGTGCCAGCAGCCGGGCCTTTGGGGAAAAACTGTTTTTT. Translated, it gives CASSRAFGEKLFF.

This clonotype was observed many times. This chain uses TRBV2 with TRBJ2-1; D gene uncertain. The CDR3 sequence is 15 residues long. Per germline, CDR1 SNHLY and CDR2 FYNNEI. V was clipped by 1 base and J by 4 bases, with 11 bases between them. The CDR3 reads CASSEGLDSYNEQFF. The CDR3 DNA reads as TGTGCCAGCAGTGAAGGGCTAGACTCGTACAATGAGCAGTTCTTC.